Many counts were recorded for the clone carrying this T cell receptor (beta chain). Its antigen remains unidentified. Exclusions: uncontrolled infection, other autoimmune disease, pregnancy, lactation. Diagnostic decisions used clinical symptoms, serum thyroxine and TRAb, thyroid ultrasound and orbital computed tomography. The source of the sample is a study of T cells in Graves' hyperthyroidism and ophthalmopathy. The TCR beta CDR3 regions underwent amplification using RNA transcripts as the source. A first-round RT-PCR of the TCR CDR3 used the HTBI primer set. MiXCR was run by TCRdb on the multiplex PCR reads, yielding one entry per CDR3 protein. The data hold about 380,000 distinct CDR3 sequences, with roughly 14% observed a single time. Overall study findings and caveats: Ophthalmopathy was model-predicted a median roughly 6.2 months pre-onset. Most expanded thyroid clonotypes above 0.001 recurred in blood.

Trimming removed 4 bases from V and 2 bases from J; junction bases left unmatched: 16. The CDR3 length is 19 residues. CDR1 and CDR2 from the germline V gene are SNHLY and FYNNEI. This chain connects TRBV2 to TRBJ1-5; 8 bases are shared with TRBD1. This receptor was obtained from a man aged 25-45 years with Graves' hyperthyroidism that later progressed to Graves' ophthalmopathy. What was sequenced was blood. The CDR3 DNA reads TGTGCCAGCAGTGTGAATGACAGGGGAGGAACATATGGCAATCAGCCCCAGCATTTT. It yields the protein CASSVNDRGGTYGNQPQHF.